These 25 T cell receptor beta chains were all obtained from the same sample, sequenced in a study of blood T cell repertoires in COVID-19. Data came from immunoSEQ multiplex PCR; TCRdb stores just in-frame clones and leaves some out. The repertoire consists of roughly 240,000 clones, with about 80% occurring once and the leading ten covering under 2%. Sequencing used peripheral blood. These receptors all come from a woman aged 80 or over with acute or convalescent COVID-19.

V gene TRBV2 combines with J gene TRBJ2-1; 14 bases match TRBD2. The CDR3 runs to 20 residues. V was clipped by 8 bases and J by 2 bases; unmatched bases: 17. Germline CDR1 and CDR2: SNHLY and FYNNEI. The CDR3 here is CASSIYGTSGSSHPYNEQFF. As DNA, the CDR3 is TGTGCCAGCTCGATTTACGGGACTAGCGGGAGTAGTCACCCCTACAATGAGCAGTTCTTC.

J is TRBJ1-4 and V is TRBV6-2 or TRBV6-3, with TRBD1 matching 8 bases. The CDR3 is made up of 14 amino acids. Germline CDR1 is MNHEY and CDR2 is SVGEGT. Losses at the gene ends were 4 bases for V and 10 bases for J; bases not matched to a gene: 8. CDR3 in DNA: TGTGCCAGCAGTTCAGGACAGGGATGGGGAAAACTGTTTTTT. This sequence encodes CASSSGQGWGKLFF.

This clone was seen just once. The chain is built from TRBV15 and TRBJ1-2, with D possibly TRBD1 on 5 matching bases. The CDR3 runs to 15 residues. V dropped 5 bases and J dropped 2 bases, with 15 bases sitting between them. Per the germline V gene, CDR1 is LNHNV and CDR2 is YYDKDF (reference sequence). Here the CDR3 reads CATSPMEGRNYGYTF. CDR3 bases: TGTGCCACCAGCCCCATGGAGGGGCGGAACTATGGCTACACCTTC. The whole variable domain, filled in from reference TRBV15 and TRBJ1-2, reads DAMVIQNPRYQVTQFGKPVTLSCSQTLNHNVMYWYQQKSSQAPKLLFHYYDKDFNNEADTPDNFQSRRPNTSFCFLDIRSPGLGDTAMYLCATSPMEGRNYGYTFGSGTRLTVV.

This chain connects TRBV18 to TRBJ1-5, with 7 bases that match TRBD1. CDR3 length: 15 residues. V dropped 6 bases and J dropped 5; count of bases not matched to a gene: 10. Germline CDR1 and CDR2: KGHSH and LQKENI. The CDR3 coding sequence is TGTGCCAGCTCTCCGGACAGGATGGAGGATCAGCCCCAGCATTTT. Protein product: CASSPDRMEDQPQHF.

The J gene is TRBJ1-4, the V gene TRBV6-2 or TRBV6-3, with 10 nucleotides matching TRBD1. Trimming at V came to 4 bases and at J to 13 bases, leaving 12 bases not matched to a gene. Germline CDR1 reads MNHEY; CDR2 reads SVGEGT. The CDR3 is made up of 15 amino acids. The CDR3 sequence: CASSSTDRGHYRLFF. The CDR3 nucleotides read TGTGCCAGCAGTTCAACAGACAGGGGGCACTACAGACTGTTTTTT.

The chain is built from TRBV7-7 and TRBJ1-5; TRBD1 matches at 7 bases. This CDR3 is built from 13 residues. Germline-derived CDR1 and CDR2 are SSHAT and FNYEAQ (reference sequence). Germline trimming cut 5 bases from V and 7 bases from J; bases unmatched to any gene: 5. CDR3 loop: CASSLDREQPQHF. The CDR3 nucleotides are TGTGCCAGCAGCCTCGACAGGGAGCAGCCCCAGCATTTT.

CDR3 DNA sequence: TGCGCCAGCAGCCAAGACGGCGGGAAGGACTCTCACGAGCAGTACTTC. Translation gives CASSQDGGKDSHEQYF. V usage is TRBV4-1 and J usage is TRBJ2-7, with D perhaps TRBD2 (6 bases). Looked up from germline, CDR1 is MGHRA and CDR2 is YSYEKL. CDR3 length equals 16 residues. Deletions cut 0 bases from V and 5 bases from J, with 17 bases between.

The chain couples TRBV10-3 to TRBJ2-7; tentative D call: TRBD2 (6 bases). The CDR3 sequence is 16 residues long. V lost 3 bases and J lost 2, with 17 bases in between. Germline V gene data show CDR1 as ENHRY and CDR2 as SYGVKD. The CDR3 loop is CAISDRSLALTYEQYF. CDR3 coding DNA: TGTGCCATCAGTGACCGTTCACTAGCCCTAACCTACGAGCAGTACTTC.

Points on this clone: The identical CDR3 is also encoded by other nucleotide sequences in the sample. The genes are TRBV5-1 and TRBJ1-1; no reliable D call. CDR3 length: 14 amino acids. Trimming left V 0 bases short and J 1 base short, with 7 bases between. Germline values: CDR1 SGHRS, CDR2 YFSETQ. As DNA, the CDR3 is TGCGCCAGCAGCTTGGCCCCAGGGAACACTGAAGCTTTCTTT. Its translation: CASSLAPGNTEAFF. The complete variable domain, with remaining parts taken from reference TRBV5-1 and TRBJ1-1, reads KAGVTQTPRYLIKTRGQQVTLSCSPISGHRSVSWYQQTPGQGLQFLFEYFSETQRNKGNFPGRFSGRQFSNSRSEMNVSTLELGDSALYLCASSLAPGNTEAFFGQGTRLTVV.

CDR3 protein: CASRVQGWDYNSPLHF. The DNA for the CDR3 is TGTGCCAGCAGGGTACAGGGGTGGGACTATAATTCACCCCTCCACTTT. The genes are TRBV28 and TRBJ1-6; 7 bases map to TRBD1. The V and J ends lost 6 bases and 3 bases, in that order; junction bases with no gene match: 8. Germline V gene sequence: CDR1 MDHEN, CDR2 SYDVKM. This CDR3 region has 16 residues.

This clone was observed a few times. The chain combines TRBV7-9 with TRBJ2-3, with 9 nucleotides matching TRBD2. CDR1 SEHNR and CDR2 FQNEAQ come from the germline V gene (reference sequence). The CDR3 totals 16 residues. V lost 5 bases, J lost 3 bases, and 9 bases stayed unmatched. CDR3: CASSPGGGGVTDTQYF. The CDR3 nucleotides read TGTGCCAGCAGCCCGGGCGGGGGGGGCGTTACAGATACGCAGTATTTT.

The rearrangement joins TRBV3-1 (or the pseudogene TRBV3-2) to TRBJ2-5; the match to TRBD2 covers 8 bases. CDR1 is LGHDT and CDR2 is YNNKEL in the germline V gene (reference sequence). CDR3 length: 15 amino acids. The junction had 10 bases not matched to a gene; V was cut back by 6 bases and J by 4 bases. CDR3 amino acids: CASSRRGTRGETQYF. The CDR3 DNA is TGTGCCAGCAGTCGCCGGGGGACTAGAGGAGAGACCCAGTACTTC.

The gene calls are TRBV7-2 and TRBJ2-2; 8 bases line up with TRBD2. J gave up 5 bases and V 2 bases, and 4 bases lay outside the gene matches. Germline loops: CDR1 SGHTA, CDR2 FQGNSA. The CDR3 has 15 amino acids. CDR3 loop: CASSLLSGGTGELFF. CDR3 DNA sequence: TGTGCCAGCAGCTTATTGAGCGGGGGTACCGGGGAGCTGTTTTTT. The full variable domain, with the rest looked up from reference TRBV7-2 and TRBJ2-2, is GAGVSQSPSNKVTEKGKDVELRCDPISGHTALYWYRQSLGQGLEFLIYFQGNSAPDKSGLPSDRFSAERTGGSVSTLTIQRTQQEDSAVYLCASSLLSGGTGELFFGEGSRLTVL.

The CDR3, as DNA: TGTGCCAGCAGCCCGACTAGCGGGGGGGGCTCCTACAATGAGCAGTTCTTC. Amino acid sequence: CASSPTSGGGSYNEQFF. V usage is TRBV7-2 and J usage is TRBJ2-1, with 14 bases identical to TRBD2. V was pared by 5 bases and J by 0 bases, with 3 bases of the junction left unmatched. The CDR3 length is 17 residues. Germline loops: CDR1 SGHTA, CDR2 FQGNSA. The full variable domain, its missing parts supplied by reference TRBV7-2 and TRBJ2-1, is GAGVSQSPSNKVTEKGKDVELRCDPISGHTALYWYRQSLGQGLEFLIYFQGNSAPDKSGLPSDRFSAERTGGSVSTLTIQRTQQEDSAVYLCASSPTSGGGSYNEQFFGPGTRLTVL.

The rearrangement links TRBV28 to TRBJ2-1, with D possibly matching TRBD2 (6 bases). V was clipped by 6 bases and J by 2 bases, with 14 bases between them. The length of the CDR3 is 15 residues. Germline values: CDR1 MDHEN, CDR2 SYDVKM. CDR3 protein: CASRGVGLTYNEQFF. In DNA form, the CDR3 reads TGTGCCAGCAGGGGTGTGGGACTCACCTACAATGAGCAGTTCTTC.

V usage is TRBV4-2 and J usage is TRBJ2-1; 8 bases fit TRBD2. The germline CDR1 and CDR2 sequences are LGHNA and YNFKEQ. This CDR3 has 21 amino acids. With 1 base clipped from V and 0 bases from J, the junction kept 17 bases outside the gene matches. In nucleotides, the CDR3 is TGTGCCAGCAGCCAAGTGGCCCCCATCGGGGGGGGTTTAAGCTCCTACAATGAGCAGTTCTTC. Translated: CASSQVAPIGGGLSSYNEQFF.

The CDR3 region has the DNA TGTGCCAGCAGGGCAGGGACCGGGGAGCTGTTTTTT. It codes for CASRAGTGELFF. The J gene is TRBJ2-2, the V gene TRBV12-3 or TRBV12-4; TRBD1 might be the D (5 bases). The CDR3 totals 12 residues. V lost 6 bases, J lost 5 bases, and 7 bases lay in between.

This clone occurred a few times. The rearrangement links TRBV11-3 to TRBJ1-1; no clear D. Germline values: CDR1 SGHNT, CDR2 YENEEA. This CDR3 has 13 amino acids. The V and J ends lost 5 bases and 4 bases respectively, with 11 bases between them. The CDR3 nucleotides are TGTGCCAGCAGCCCCTCCGGGATCACTGAAGCTTTCTTT. This codes for CASSPSGITEAFF.

The gene calls are TRBV15 and TRBJ2-7; perhaps TRBD2 as D (5 bases). The length of the CDR3 is 14 residues. Germline assignment: CDR1 LNHNV and CDR2 YYDKDF (reference sequence). V dropped 0 bases and J dropped 2 bases, with 8 bases sitting between them. CDR3 sequence (DNA): TGTGCCACCAGCAGAGATCTAGCCACCTACGAGCAGTACTTC. Its protein product is CATSRDLATYEQYF.

V gene TRBV5-6 combines with J gene TRBJ2-5, with 8 bases aligning to TRBD2. The length of the CDR3 is 17 residues. Per the germline V gene, CDR1 is SGHDT and CDR2 is YYEEEE. V lost 4 bases, J lost 0 bases, and 11 bases stayed unmatched. The CDR3, as DNA: TGTGCCAGCAGCGCGGGGGGCCAAGGCCGGTACCAAGAGACCCAGTACTTC. Translation gives CASSAGGQGRYQETQYF. The variable domain in full, with the rest retrieved from reference TRBV5-6 and TRBJ2-5, is DAGVTQSPTHLIKTRGQQVTLRCSPKSGHDTVSWYQQALGQGPQFIFQYYEEEERQRGNFPDRFSGHQFPNYSSELNVNALLLGDSALYLCASSAGGQGRYQETQYFGPGTRLLVL.

The chain is built from TRBV5-1 and TRBJ2-7, with 8 bases aligning to TRBD1. The CDR3 consists of 14 residues. Germline CDR1 is SGHRS and CDR2 is YFSETQ. V shed 4 bases, J shed 4 bases, and the junction held 7 bases outside the gene matches. In nucleotides, the CDR3 is TGCGCCAGCAGCACGACAGGGGAGGTGTACGAGCAGTACTTC. It specifies CASSTTGEVYEQYF.

The chain has TRBV9 and TRBJ2-7, with 9 bases that match TRBD1. This CDR3 is built from 13 residues. V lost 4 bases and J lost 3; bases outside the gene matches: 2. The germline V gene encodes CDR1 SGDLS and CDR2 YYNGEE. CDR3 in DNA: TGTGCCAGCAGCACGACAGGGGGCTACGAGCAGTACTTC. Translated: CASSTTGGYEQYF.

The chain links TRBV29-1 to TRBJ1-4; D possibly corresponds to TRBD1 (6 bases). Deletions cut 4 bases from V and 5 bases from J, with 11 bases between. Germline V CDR1 and CDR2: SQVTM, ANQGSEA. The CDR3 has 13 residues. The CDR3 sequence is CSVVGQTNEKLFF. The DNA for the CDR3 is TGCAGCGTTGTTGGACAGACGAATGAAAAACTGTTTTTT.

The gene calls are TRBV7-9 and TRBJ2-6; TRBD1 aligns across 9 bases. Losses at the gene ends were 0 bases for V and 1 base for J; bases not matched to a gene: 4. This CDR3 is built from 18 residues. CDR1 is SEHNR and CDR2 is FQNEAQ in the germline V gene (reference sequence). The CDR3 DNA follows: TGTGCCAGCAGCTTAGCGGGGACAGGGTCATCTGGGGCCAACGTCCTGACTTTC. It codes for CASSLAGTGSSGANVLTF. Complete variable domain (other parts from reference TRBV7-9 and TRBJ2-6): DTGVSQNPRHKITKRGQNVTFRCDPISEHNRLYWYRQTLGQGPEFLTYFQNEAQLEKSRLLSDRFSAERPKGSFSTLEIQRTEQGDSAMYLCASSLAGTGSSGANVLTFGAGSRLTVL.

V usage is TRBV11-2 and J usage is TRBJ1-1; D remains unclear. Germline V lookup: CDR1 SGHAT, CDR2 FQNNGV. The length of the CDR3 is 15 residues. V was trimmed by 2 bases and J by 4 bases, leaving 14 bases between them. CDR3 residues: CASSLMARRGTEAFF. CDR3 nucleotide sequence: TGTGCCAGCAGCTTAATGGCGAGGCGCGGCACTGAAGCTTTCTTT.